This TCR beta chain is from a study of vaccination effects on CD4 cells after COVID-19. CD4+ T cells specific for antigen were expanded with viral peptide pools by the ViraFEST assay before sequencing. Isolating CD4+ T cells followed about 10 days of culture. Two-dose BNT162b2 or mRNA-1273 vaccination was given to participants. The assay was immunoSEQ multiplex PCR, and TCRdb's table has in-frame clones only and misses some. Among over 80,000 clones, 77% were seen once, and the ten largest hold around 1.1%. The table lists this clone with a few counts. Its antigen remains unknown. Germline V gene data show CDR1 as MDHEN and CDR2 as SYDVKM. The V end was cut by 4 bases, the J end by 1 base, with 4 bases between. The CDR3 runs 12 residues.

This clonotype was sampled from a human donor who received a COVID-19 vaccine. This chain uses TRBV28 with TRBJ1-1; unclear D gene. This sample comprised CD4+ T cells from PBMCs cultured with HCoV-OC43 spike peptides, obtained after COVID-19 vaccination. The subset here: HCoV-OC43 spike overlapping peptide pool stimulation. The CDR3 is CASSSGNTEAFF. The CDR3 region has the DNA TGTGCCAGCAGTTCCGGGAACACTGAAGCTTTCTTT.